This TCR beta chain was found in a study of T cells in localized non-small cell lung cancer. Study-level points and caveats: In uninvolved adjacent lung, T cell clonality reached its highest value, exceeding tumor. An association was observed between higher blood T cell density and longer overall survival. Sequencing covered just one tumor region, so heterogeneity cannot be ruled out. Paired adjacent lung recovered a median around 59 of the top 100 tumor clones.

Germline values: CDR1 MRHNA, CDR2 SNTAGT. The CDR3 runs 15 residues. V shed 6 bases, J shed 4 bases, and the junction held 7 bases outside the gene matches. Remarks on this clone: Its antigen is undetermined.

Assay used: immunoSEQ multiplex PCR; TCRdb lists only in-frame clones, some missing. The table includes about 30,000 clones, around 93% detected once. The rearrangement joins TRBV6-4 to TRBJ2-1; 9 nucleotides agree with TRBD2. This receptor was identified in a man aged 40 to 75 with stage II lung adenocarcinoma. The sample in question was PBMCs, obtained before any cancer treatment. Here the CDR3 reads CASSPTSGDYNEQFF. CDR3 sequence (DNA): TGTGCCAGCAGCCCGACTAGCGGAGATTACAATGAGCAGTTCTTC.